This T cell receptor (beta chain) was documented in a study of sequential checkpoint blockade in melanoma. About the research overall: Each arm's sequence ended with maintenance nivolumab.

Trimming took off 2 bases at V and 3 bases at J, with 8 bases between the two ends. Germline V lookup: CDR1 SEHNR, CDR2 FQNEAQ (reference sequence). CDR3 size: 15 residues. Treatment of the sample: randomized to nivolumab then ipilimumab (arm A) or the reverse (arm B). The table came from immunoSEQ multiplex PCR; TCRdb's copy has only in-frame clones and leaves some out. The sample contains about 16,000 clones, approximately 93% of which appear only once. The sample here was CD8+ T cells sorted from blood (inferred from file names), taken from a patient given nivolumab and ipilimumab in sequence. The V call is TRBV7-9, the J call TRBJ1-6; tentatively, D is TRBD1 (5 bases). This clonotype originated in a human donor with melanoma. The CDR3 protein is CASSLQGYYNSPLHF. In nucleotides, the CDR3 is TGTGCCAGCAGCTTACAGGGATACTATAATTCACCCCTCCACTTT.